This T cell receptor beta chain was sequenced during a study of blood T cell repertoires in COVID-19. Study processing details: It was from reference gene primer amplification that nucleated cell counts were estimated. Produced via immunoSEQ multiplex PCR; TCRdb's table is partial and in-frame only. D and trimming were read from the DNA, whereas the V and J calls and clone size are those reported in that table. Of 200,000 or so clones listed, more than 65% were seen once; the top ten hold roughly 7%. Concerning this clone itself: The junction departs from the called germline gene at one end, perhaps through a read error.

The CDR3 loop spans 15 amino acids. In germline, CDR1 is SGHAT, CDR2 FQNNGV. Cohort allocation depended upon clinical history that participants reported. The chain employs TRBV11-2 and TRBJ2-7; D unresolved. The receptor was isolated from a man aged 35 to 55 who had recovered from COVID-19. What was sequenced was PBMCs or T cells enriched from blood (not recorded which). The CDR3 is CASNLGSEITYEQYF. The CDR3 bases are TGTGCCAGCAACTTAGGTTCGGAGATAACCTACGAGCAGTACTTC.